Listed here is a single T cell receptor beta chain. Trimming removed 0 bases at V and 2 bases at J, with 11 bases between. Germline CDR1 is MGHRA and CDR2 is YSYEKL. The CDR3 sequence is 15 residues long. The data belong to a study of siplizumab effects on memory and regulatory T cells. Each sample had around 9.1 x 10^4 TCR templates assayed. The repertoire was sequenced with immunoSEQ multiplex PCR; TCRdb's copy has only in-frame clones and lacks some. The data hold 97,000 or so clones, with approximately 90% observed a single time. The sample consisted of CD4+ T cells sorted from blood. The chain joins TRBV4-1 to TRBJ2-7; D might be TRBD2 (6 bases). The clonotype was recovered from a human donor in good health. The CDR3 DNA sequence: TGCGCCAGCAGCCAAGATCCATCTAGCGCCTACGAGCAGTACTTC. Residues: CASSQDPSSAYEQYF.